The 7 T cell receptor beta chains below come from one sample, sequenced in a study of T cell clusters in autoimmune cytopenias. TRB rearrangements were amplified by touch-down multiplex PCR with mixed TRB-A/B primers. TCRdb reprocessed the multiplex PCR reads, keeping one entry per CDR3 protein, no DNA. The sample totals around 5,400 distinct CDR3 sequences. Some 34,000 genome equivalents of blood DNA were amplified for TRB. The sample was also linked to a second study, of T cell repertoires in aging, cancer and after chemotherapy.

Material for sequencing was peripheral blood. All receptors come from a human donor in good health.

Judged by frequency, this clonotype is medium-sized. CDR3 loop: CASSFTGPHNSPLHF. This chain joins TRBV6-5 and TRBJ1-6; TCRdb's assignment of TRBD1 cannot be checked, as there is no DNA. Germline values: CDR1 MNHEY, CDR2 SVGAGI. This CDR3 spans 15 amino acids.

Here the CDR3 reads CASSAGDRGSDEQYF. The chain links TRBV27 to TRBJ2-7; checking the TCRdb D call of TRBD1 is not possible without DNA. Germline CDR1 MNHEY, CDR2 SMNVEV (reference sequence). CDR3 size: 15 residues.

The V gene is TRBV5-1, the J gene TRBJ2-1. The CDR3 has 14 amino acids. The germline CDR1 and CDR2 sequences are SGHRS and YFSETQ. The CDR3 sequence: CASSFSSSYNEQFF.

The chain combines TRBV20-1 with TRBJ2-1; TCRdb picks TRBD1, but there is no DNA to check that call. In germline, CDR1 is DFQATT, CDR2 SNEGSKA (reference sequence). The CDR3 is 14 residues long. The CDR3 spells CSARGQGVLNEQFF.

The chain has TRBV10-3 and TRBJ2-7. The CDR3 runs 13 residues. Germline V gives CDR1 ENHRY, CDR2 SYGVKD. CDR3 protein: CAISGGSAYEQYF.

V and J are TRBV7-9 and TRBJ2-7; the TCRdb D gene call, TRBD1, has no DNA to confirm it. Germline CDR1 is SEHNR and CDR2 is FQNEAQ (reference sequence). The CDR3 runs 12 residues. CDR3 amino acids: CASRRQGVEQYF.

The CDR3 loop is CASSRDRAYGYTF. This chain connects TRBV5-1 to TRBJ1-2; TCRdb names TRBD1, which stays unverified in the absence of DNA. CDR3 length equals 13 residues. The V gene's germline CDR1 is SGHRS and CDR2 YFSETQ.